This TCR beta chain was captured by sequencing in a study of cytomegalovirus exposure and HLA in healthy donors. CDR3 size: 13 residues. Germline V lookup: CDR1 MDHEN, CDR2 SYDVKM. Germline trimming cut 9 bases from V and 4 bases from J; bases unmatched to any gene: 3. Points from the study as a whole: Presence/absence analyses treated sequencing depth as roughly uniform across donors.

This clone was observed a handful of times. The antigen is not known. PCR was performed using 60 Vbeta and 13 Jbeta primers. Assay used: immunoSEQ multiplex PCR; TCRdb lists only in-frame clones, some missing. The sample lists more than 95,000 clones, over 65% occurring once. The sequenced sample consisted of PBMCs. This sequence joins TRBV28 and TRBJ2-2; 9 nucleotides match TRBD2. This TCR came from a woman aged 40 to 50 in good health and CMV-seronegative. CDR3 bases: TGTGCCAGTCTAGCGGGAACCACCGGGGAGCTGTTTTTT. Its protein product is CASLAGTTGELFF.